The 7 T cell receptor beta chains given below trace back to one sample, sequenced in a study of vaccination and CD4 T cells after COVID-19 (dated by TCRdb to between 2021 and 2023). Libraries were constructed by PCR. TCRdb lists the instrument as Illumina iSeq 100. TCRdb handled the public reads itself, with Q25 trimming in fastp and clone calling in MiXCR, and kept productive beta chains. Every distinct CDR3 protein forms one entry, paired with its most common genes and DNA. The sample data list 25,000 or so distinct CDR3 sequences, and roughly 50% of these were observed just once. Clones ranked in the top ten supply over 4.5% of the sample. The time point tag for this specimen amounts to: late sampling 161 to 241 days after vaccination in three convalescent patients. The sample was CD4+ T cells from blood, taken about 7 months after SARS-CoV-2 vaccination. Every receptor here comes from a human donor who had recovered from COVID-19.

This chain connects TRBV6-2 or TRBV6-3 to TRBJ2-7; 7 bases line up with TRBD2. With 2 bases clipped from V and 1 base from J, the junction kept 2 bases outside the gene matches. The germline gives CDR1 MNHEY, CDR2 SVGEGT. The CDR3 covers 14 residues. The CDR3 coding sequence is TGTGCCAGCAGTTACGGGGGGGGATCCTACGAGCAGTACTTC. This codes for CASSYGGGSYEQYF.

The genes are TRBV20-1 and TRBJ2-7; 7 bases line up with TRBD1. The V segment lost 2 bases and the J segment 4 bases; nucleotides outside the gene matches: 2. CDR1 is DFQATT, CDR2 SNEGSKA, per germline (reference sequence). The length of the CDR3 is 12 residues. CDR3 amino acids: CSARIQGYEQYF. Here the CDR3 DNA reads TGCAGTGCTAGAATACAGGGGTACGAGCAGTACTTC.

By frequency in the sample, this clonotype is medium-sized. The rearrangement joins TRBV15 to TRBJ2-6; the D gene is possibly TRBD1 (5 bases). The CDR3 extends over 16 amino acids. Germline CDR1 reads LNHNV; CDR2 reads YYDKDF (reference sequence). V was pared by 1 base and J by 0 bases, with 7 bases between. Here the CDR3 reads CATSRGGDSGANVLTF. In nucleotides, the CDR3 is TGTGCCACCAGCAGAGGGGGCGACTCTGGGGCCAACGTCCTGACTTTC.

The chain is built from TRBV7-2 and TRBJ2-7; 10 bases match TRBD2. Trimming took 2 bases from V and 1 from J; bases not matched to a gene: 11. CDR1 and CDR2 (germline): SGHTA, FQGNSA. The CDR3 contains 18 residues. CDR3 sequence: CASSLTRTSGETSYEQYF. In DNA form, the CDR3 reads TGTGCCAGCAGCTTAACTCGTACTAGCGGGGAGACATCCTACGAGCAGTACTTC.

The chain combines TRBV18 with TRBJ2-3; 9 bases match TRBD2. This CDR3 is built from 15 residues. Trimming at V came to 0 bases and at J to 6 bases, leaving 4 bases not matched to a gene. Germline V lookup: CDR1 KGHSH, CDR2 LQKENI. In nucleotides, the CDR3 is TGTGCCAGCTCACCACCGGGCAGCGGGAGGGATACGCAGTATTTT. Protein sequence: CASSPPGSGRDTQYF. Drawing the rest from reference TRBV18 and TRBJ2-3, the complete variable domain is NAGVMQNPRHLVRRRGQEARLRCSPMKGHSHVYWYRQLPEEGLKFMVYLQKENIIDESGMPKERFSAEFPKEGPSILRIQQVVRGDSAAYFCASSPPGSGRDTQYFGPGTRLTVL.

This clonotype is judged medium-sized (0.01 to 0.1%). The chain couples TRBV20-1 to TRBJ1-5; TRBD1 matches 7 bases. CDR1 and CDR2 (germline): DFQATT, SNEGSKA (reference sequence). There are 12 residues in the CDR3. The V segment lost 8 bases and the J segment 3 bases; nucleotides outside the gene matches: 4. The CDR3 DNA is TGCAGTAAAGGACAGGTCAATCAGCCCCAGCATTTT. As protein: CSKGQVNQPQHF.

This rearrangement joins TRBV28 to TRBJ2-6; D gene uncertain. There are 15 residues in the CDR3. The ends were cut back, 6 bases at V and 1 base at J, with 10 bases in the middle. Germline V gene lookup returns CDR1 MDHEN and CDR2 SYDVKM. This CDR3 reads CASSPSASGANVLTF. The CDR3 coding sequence is TGTGCCAGCAGCCCATCGGCGTCTGGGGCCAACGTCCTGACTTTC.